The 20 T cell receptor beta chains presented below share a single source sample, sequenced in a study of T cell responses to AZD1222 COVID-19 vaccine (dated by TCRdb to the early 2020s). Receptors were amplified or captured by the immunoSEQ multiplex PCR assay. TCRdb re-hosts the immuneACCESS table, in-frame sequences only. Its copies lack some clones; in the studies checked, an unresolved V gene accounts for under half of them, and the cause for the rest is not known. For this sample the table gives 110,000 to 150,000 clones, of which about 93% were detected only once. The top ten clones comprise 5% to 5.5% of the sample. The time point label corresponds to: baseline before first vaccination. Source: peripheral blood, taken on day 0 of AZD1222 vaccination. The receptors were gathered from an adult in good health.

In DNA form, the CDR3 reads TGTGCCAGCAGCTTGCCGCCGACAGGGGATATCAATGAGCAGTTCTTC. Its protein product is CASSLPPTGDINEQFF. The J gene is TRBJ2-1, the V gene TRBV5-4, with 8 bases that match TRBD1. This CDR3 comprises 16 residues. Per the germline V gene, CDR1 is SGHNT and CDR2 is YYREEE (reference sequence). The V and J ends lost 1 base and 6 bases, in that order; junction bases with no gene match: 9.

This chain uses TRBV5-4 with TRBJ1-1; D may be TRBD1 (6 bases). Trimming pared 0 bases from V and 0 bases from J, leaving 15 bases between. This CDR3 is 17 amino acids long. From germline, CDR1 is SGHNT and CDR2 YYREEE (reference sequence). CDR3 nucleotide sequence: TGTGCCAGCAGCTTGGCGTTCGGGGACAAGTTGAACACTGAAGCTTTCTTT. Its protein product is CASSLAFGDKLNTEAFF.

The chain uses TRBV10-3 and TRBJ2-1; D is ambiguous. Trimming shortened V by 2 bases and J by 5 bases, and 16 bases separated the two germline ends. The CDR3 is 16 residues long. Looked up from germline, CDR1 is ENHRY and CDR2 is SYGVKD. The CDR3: CAISEPIATLHNEQFF. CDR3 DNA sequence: TGTGCCATCAGTGAGCCGATAGCAACCCTCCACAATGAGCAGTTCTTC.

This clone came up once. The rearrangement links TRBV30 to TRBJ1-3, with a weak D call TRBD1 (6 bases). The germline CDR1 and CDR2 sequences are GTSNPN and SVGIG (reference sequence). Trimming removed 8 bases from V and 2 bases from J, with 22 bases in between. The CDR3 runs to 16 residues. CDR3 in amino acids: CAGGRQGLRAGNTIYF. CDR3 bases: TGTGCCGGGGGCCGGCAGGGATTGAGGGCTGGAAACACCATATATTTT.

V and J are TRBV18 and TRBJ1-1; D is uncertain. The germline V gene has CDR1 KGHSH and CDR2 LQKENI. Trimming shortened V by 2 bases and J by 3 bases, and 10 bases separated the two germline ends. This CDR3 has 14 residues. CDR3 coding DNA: TGTGCCAGCTCACCATGGGATTTGGACACTGAAGCTTTCTTT. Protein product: CASSPWDLDTEAFF.

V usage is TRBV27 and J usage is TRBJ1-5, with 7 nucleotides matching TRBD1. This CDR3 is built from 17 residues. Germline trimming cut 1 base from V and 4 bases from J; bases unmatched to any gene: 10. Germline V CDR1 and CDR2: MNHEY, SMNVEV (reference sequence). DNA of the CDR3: TGTGCCAGCAGTTTATATCCATGGGTACAGGGGAATCAGCCCCAGCATTTT. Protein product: CASSLYPWVQGNQPQHF.

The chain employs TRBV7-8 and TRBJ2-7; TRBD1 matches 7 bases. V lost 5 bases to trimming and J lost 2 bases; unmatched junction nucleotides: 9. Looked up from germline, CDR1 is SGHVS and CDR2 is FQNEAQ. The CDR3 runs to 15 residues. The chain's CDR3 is CASSKATGDTYEQYF. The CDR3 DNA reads TGTGCCAGCAGCAAAGCCACAGGGGATACCTACGAGCAGTACTTC.

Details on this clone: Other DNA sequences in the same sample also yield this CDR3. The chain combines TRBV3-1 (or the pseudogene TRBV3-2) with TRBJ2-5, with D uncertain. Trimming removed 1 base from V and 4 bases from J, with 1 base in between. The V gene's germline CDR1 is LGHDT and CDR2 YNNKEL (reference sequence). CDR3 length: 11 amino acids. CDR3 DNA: TGTGCCAGCAGCCAAGGAGAGACCCAGTACTTC. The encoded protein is CASSQGETQYF.

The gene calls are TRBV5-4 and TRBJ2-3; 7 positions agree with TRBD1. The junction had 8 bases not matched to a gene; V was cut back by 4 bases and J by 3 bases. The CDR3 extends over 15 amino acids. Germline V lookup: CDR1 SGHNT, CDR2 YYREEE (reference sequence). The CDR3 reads CASSPRQGETDTQYF. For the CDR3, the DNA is TGTGCCAGCAGCCCCCGACAGGGTGAAACAGATACGCAGTATTTT.

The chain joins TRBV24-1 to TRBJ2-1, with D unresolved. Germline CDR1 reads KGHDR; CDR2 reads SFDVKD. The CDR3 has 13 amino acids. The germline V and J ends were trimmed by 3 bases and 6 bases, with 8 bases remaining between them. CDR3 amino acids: CATSDPHINEQFF. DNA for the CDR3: TGTGCCACCAGTGATCCCCATATCAATGAGCAGTTCTTC.

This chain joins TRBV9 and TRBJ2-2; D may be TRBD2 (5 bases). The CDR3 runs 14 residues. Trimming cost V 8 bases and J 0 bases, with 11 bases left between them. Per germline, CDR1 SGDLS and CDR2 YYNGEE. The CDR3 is CASTEGSNTGELFF. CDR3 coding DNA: TGTGCCAGTACCGAGGGCTCGAACACCGGGGAGCTGTTTTTT.

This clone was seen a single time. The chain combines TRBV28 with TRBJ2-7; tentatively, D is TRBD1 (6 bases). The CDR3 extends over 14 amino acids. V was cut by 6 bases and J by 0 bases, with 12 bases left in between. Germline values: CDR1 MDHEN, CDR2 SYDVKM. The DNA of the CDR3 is TGTGCCAGCAGGGGGGTGGGGGCCTCCTACGAGCAGTACTTC. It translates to CASRGVGASYEQYF. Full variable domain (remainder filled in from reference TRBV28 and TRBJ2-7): DVKVTQSSRYLVKRTGEKVFLECVQDMDHENMFWYRQDPGLGLRLIYFSYDVKMKEKGDIPEGYSVSREKKERFSLILESASTNQTSMYLCASRGVGASYEQYFGPGTRLTVT.

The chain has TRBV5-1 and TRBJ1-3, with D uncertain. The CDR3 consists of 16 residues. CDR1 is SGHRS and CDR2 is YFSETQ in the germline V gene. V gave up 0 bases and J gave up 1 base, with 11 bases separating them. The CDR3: CASSLGTQKSGNTIYF. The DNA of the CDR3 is TGCGCCAGCAGCTTGGGGACGCAGAAGTCTGGAAACACCATATATTTT.

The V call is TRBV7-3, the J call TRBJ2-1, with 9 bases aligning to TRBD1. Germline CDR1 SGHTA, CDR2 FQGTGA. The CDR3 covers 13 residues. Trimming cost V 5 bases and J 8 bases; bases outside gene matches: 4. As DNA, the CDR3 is TGTGCCAGCAGCCGGGACAGGGTGGATGAGCAGTTCTTC. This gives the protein CASSRDRVDEQFF.

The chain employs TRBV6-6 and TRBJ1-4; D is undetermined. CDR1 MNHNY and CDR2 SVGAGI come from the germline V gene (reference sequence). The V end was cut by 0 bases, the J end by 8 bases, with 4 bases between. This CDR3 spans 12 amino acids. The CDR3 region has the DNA TGTGCCAGCAGTTACTCCGCCGAAAAACTGTTTTTT. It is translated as CASSYSAEKLFF.

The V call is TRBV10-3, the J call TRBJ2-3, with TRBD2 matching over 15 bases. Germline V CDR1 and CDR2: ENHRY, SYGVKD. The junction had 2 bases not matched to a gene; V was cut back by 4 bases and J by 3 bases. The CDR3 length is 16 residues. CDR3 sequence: CAISAGLAGGTDTQYF. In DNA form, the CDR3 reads TGTGCCATCAGTGCTGGACTAGCGGGAGGGACAGATACGCAGTATTTT.

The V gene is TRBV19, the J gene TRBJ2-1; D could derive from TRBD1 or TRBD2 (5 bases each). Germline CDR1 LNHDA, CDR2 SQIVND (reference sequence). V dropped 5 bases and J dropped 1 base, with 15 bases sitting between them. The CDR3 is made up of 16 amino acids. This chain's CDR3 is CASSPWDQGSYNEQFF. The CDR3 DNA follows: TGTGCCAGTAGTCCTTGGGACCAAGGGTCCTACAATGAGCAGTTCTTC.

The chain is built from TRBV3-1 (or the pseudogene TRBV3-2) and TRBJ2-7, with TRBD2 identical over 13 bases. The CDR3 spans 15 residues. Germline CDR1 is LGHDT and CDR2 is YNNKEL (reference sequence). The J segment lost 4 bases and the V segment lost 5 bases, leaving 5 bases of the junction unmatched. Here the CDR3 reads CASSEGLAGYYEQYF. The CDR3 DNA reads TGTGCCAGCAGCGAGGGACTAGCGGGATATTACGAGCAGTACTTC.

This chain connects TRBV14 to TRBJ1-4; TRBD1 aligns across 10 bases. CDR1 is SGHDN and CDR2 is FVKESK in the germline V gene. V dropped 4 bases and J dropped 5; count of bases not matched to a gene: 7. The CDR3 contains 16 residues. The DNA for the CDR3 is TGTGCCAGCAGCCCCCGGGACAGGGGACGAAATGAAAAACTGTTTTTT. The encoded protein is CASSPRDRGRNEKLFF. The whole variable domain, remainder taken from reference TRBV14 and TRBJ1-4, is EAGVTQFPSHSVIEKGQTVTLRCDPISGHDNLYWYRRVMGKEIKFLLHFVKESKQDESGMPNNRFLAERTGGTYSTLKVQPAELEDSGVYFCASSPRDRGRNEKLFFGSGTQLSVL.

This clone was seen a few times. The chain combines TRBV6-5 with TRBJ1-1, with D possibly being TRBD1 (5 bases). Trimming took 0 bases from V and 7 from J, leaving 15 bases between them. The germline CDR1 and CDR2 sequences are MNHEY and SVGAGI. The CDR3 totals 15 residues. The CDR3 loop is CASSYSSSRALEAFF. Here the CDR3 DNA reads TGTGCCAGCAGTTACTCGAGTTCCAGGGCCCTTGAAGCTTTCTTT.